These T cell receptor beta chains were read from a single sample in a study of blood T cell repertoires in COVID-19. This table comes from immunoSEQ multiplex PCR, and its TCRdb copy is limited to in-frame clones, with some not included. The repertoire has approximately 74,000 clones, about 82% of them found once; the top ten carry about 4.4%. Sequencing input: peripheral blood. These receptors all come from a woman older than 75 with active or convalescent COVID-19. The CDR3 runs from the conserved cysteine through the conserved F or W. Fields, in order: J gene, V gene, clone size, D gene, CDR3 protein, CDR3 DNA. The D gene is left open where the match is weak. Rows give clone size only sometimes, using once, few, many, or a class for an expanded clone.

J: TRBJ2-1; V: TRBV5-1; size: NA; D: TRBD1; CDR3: CASSRGQGVNNEQFF; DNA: TGCGCCAGCAGCCGTGGACAGGGGGTCAACAATGAGCAGTTCTTC
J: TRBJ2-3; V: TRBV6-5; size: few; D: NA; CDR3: CASRSQGRADTQYF; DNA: TGTGCCAGCAGATCCCAGGGGAGGGCAGATACGCAGTATTTT
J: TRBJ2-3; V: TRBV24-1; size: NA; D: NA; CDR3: CATTPGRGKGDTQYF; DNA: TGTGCCACCACCCCGGGACGCGGGAAGGGAGATACGCAGTATTTT
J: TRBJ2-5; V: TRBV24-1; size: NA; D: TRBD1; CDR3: CATSDYRGKGQETQYF; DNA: TGTGCCACCAGTGATTACAGGGGAAAAGGGCAAGAGACCCAGTACTTC
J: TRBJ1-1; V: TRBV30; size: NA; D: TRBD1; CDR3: CAWSWGQANTEAFF; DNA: TGTGCCTGGAGTTGGGGACAGGCGAACACTGAAGCTTTCTTT
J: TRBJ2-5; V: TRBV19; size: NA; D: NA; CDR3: CASSMGRITQETQYF; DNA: TGTGCCAGTAGTATGGGCAGGATCACTCAAGAGACCCAGTACTTC
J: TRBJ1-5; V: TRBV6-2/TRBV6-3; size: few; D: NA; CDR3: CASSSRREDQPQHF; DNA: TGTGCCAGCAGTTCTCGCAGGGAGGATCAGCCCCAGCATTTT
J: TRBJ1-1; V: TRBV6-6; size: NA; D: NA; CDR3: CASSFRGGTEAFF; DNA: TGTGCCAGCAGTTTCAGGGGCGGCACTGAAGCTTTCTTT
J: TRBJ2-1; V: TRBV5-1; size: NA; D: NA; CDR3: CASSRGTLGNEQFF; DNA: TGCGCCAGCAGCCGGGGGACCCTAGGGAATGAGCAGTTCTTC
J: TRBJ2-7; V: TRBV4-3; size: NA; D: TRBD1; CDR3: CASSQARDRAYEQYF; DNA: TGCGCCAGCAGCCAAGCTCGGGACAGAGCCTACGAGCAGTACTTC
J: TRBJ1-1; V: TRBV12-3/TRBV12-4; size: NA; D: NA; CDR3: CASKGGNTEAFF; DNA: TGTGCCAGCAAAGGGGGAAACACTGAAGCTTTCTTT
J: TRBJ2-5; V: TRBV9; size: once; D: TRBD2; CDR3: CASDLAGAGEETQYF; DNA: TGTGCCAGCGACCTAGCGGGGGCGGGGGAGGAGACCCAGTACTTC
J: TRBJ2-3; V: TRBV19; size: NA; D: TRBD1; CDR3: CASRPRQGRGLRDTQYF; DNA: TGTGCCAGTAGACCTAGACAGGGTAGGGGTTTGAGAGATACGCAGTATTTT
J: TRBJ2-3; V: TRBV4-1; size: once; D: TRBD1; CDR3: CASSQDTTGGADTQYF; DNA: TGCGCCAGCAGCCAAGATACGACAGGGGGCGCAGATACGCAGTATTTT
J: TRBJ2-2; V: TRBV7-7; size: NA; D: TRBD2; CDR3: CASSLRGLAGAGTGELFF; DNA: TGTGCCAGCAGCTTACGTGGACTAGCGGGAGCAGGGACCGGGGAGCTGTTTTTT
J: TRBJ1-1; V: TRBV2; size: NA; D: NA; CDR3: CASSELSTGKVAFF; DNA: TGTGCCAGCAGTGAATTATCAACAGGGAAGGTGGCTTTCTTT
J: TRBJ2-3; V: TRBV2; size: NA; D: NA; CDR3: CATKTRTASTDTQYF; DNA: TGTGCCACGAAAACTCGGACAGCTAGCACAGATACGCAGTATTTT
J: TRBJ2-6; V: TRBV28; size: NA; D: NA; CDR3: CASRTGANVLTF; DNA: TGTGCCAGCAGGACAGGGGCCAACGTCCTGACTTTC
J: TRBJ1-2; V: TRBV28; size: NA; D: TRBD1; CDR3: CASSTIRFTSTGGDYGYTF; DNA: TGTGCCAGCAGTACTATAAGATTCACGTCGACAGGGGGCGACTATGGCTACACCTTC
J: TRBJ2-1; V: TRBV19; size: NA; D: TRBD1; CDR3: CASSIDGGQGLNEQFF; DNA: TGTGCCAGTAGTATAGACGGGGGACAGGGTCTGAATGAGCAGTTCTTC
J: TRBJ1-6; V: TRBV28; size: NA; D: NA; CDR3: CASSLKSSPLHF; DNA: TGTGCCAGCAGTTTAAAGAGTTCACCCCTCCACTTT
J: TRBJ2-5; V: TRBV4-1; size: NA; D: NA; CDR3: CASSQDPRAGETQYF; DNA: TGCGCCAGCAGCCAAGATCCCAGGGCCGGGGAGACCCAGTACTTC
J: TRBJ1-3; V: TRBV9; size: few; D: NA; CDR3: CASSPERGMSGNTIYF; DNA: TGTGCCAGCAGCCCCGAACGGGGTATGTCTGGAAACACCATATATTTT